The 22 T cell receptor beta chains below all came from one sample that was sequenced in a study of T cell responses to AZD1222 COVID-19 vaccine. Data came from immunoSEQ multiplex PCR; TCRdb stores just in-frame clones and leaves some out. This table has 90,000 to 150,000 clones, around 87% appearing once. The sequences come from peripheral blood, collected 28 days after the second AZD1222 dose. The receptors here all came from an adult who received the AZD1222 COVID-19 vaccine.

The gene calls are TRBV6-2 or TRBV6-3 and TRBJ1-5; possible D gene TRBD1, 5 bases. The CDR3 contains 16 residues. Trimming shortened V by 6 bases and J by 7 bases, and 22 bases separated the two germline ends. CDR1 MNHEY and CDR2 SVGEGT come from the germline V gene. This CDR3 is CASSPTTGALGQPQHF. As DNA, the CDR3 is TGTGCCAGCAGCCCTACTACAGGCGCCCTCGGACAGCCCCAGCATTTT.

The genes are TRBV6-1 and TRBJ1-6; unclear D gene. V lost 0 bases, J lost 9 bases, and 6 bases lay in between. This CDR3 region has 13 residues. From germline, CDR1 is MNHNS and CDR2 SASEGT. CDR3 residues: CASSEAGSSPLHF. In nucleotides, the CDR3 is TGTGCCAGCAGTGAAGCTGGTAGTTCACCCCTCCACTTT.

The V call is TRBV3-1 (or the pseudogene TRBV3-2), the J call TRBJ2-7; TRBD1 matches at 10 bases. The CDR3 is made up of 13 amino acids. CDR1 and CDR2 (germline): LGHDT, YNNKEL (reference sequence). V shed 4 bases and J 5 bases; nucleotides not matched to a gene: 2. The CDR3 loop reads CASSRDRGDEQYF. CDR3 DNA sequence: TGTGCCAGCAGCCGGGACAGGGGCGACGAGCAGTACTTC.

This clone was picked up one time. This chain joins TRBV7-2 and TRBJ2-5; tentatively, D is TRBD2 (5 bases). V shed 2 bases and J shed 3 bases, with 7 bases lying between them. CDR1 is SGHTA, CDR2 FQGNSA, per germline. The CDR3 has 13 amino acids. This chain's CDR3 is CASSLLGEETQYF. The CDR3 DNA follows: TGTGCCAGCAGCTTACTCGGGGAAGAGACCCAGTACTTC.

The chain has TRBV30 and TRBJ2-7; D is perhaps TRBD1 (6 bases). CDR1 is GTSNPN, CDR2 SVGIG, per germline (reference sequence). This CDR3 spans 14 amino acids. Trimming stripped 0 bases from V and 5 bases from J, with 14 bases between. The CDR3 protein is CAWSVPQGIHEQYF. The CDR3 DNA reads as TGTGCCTGGAGTGTACCGCAGGGGATCCACGAGCAGTACTTC.

The rearrangement joins TRBV6-6 to TRBJ1-4, with a tentative D call TRBD1 (5 bases). Looked up from germline, CDR1 is MNHNY and CDR2 is SVGAGI (reference sequence). This CDR3 contains 14 residues. Deletions cut 5 bases from V and 12 bases from J, with 19 bases between. In DNA, the CDR3 is TGTGCCAGCAGTGACAATGGGGGGAGGGAGGAACTGTTTTTT. It translates to CASSDNGGREELFF.

The gene calls are TRBV9 and TRBJ1-2; perhaps TRBD1 as D (5 bases). Germline V gene lookup returns CDR1 SGDLS and CDR2 YYNGEE. The ends were cut back, 4 bases at V and 4 bases at J, with 14 bases in the middle. There are 14 residues in the CDR3. CDR3 sequence: CASSTPAGIYGYTF. Written as DNA, the CDR3 is TGTGCCAGCAGCACCCCGGCAGGGATCTATGGCTACACCTTC.

The chain carries TRBV9 and TRBJ2-3, with D possibly being TRBD2 (6 bases). Trimming took 1 base from V and 2 from J, leaving 8 bases between them. CDR3 length: 14 amino acids. CDR1 is SGDLS, CDR2 YYNGEE, per germline. The CDR3 DNA is TGTGCCAGCAGCGTATCGGGGGTCACAGATACGCAGTATTTT. Translating it yields CASSVSGVTDTQYF.

Details on this clone: This CDR3 is also generated by other DNA sequences in the sample. The rearrangement links TRBV19 to TRBJ1-5; tentatively, D is TRBD1 (6 bases). The V gene's germline CDR1 is LNHDA and CDR2 SQIVND (reference sequence). CDR3 length equals 15 residues. The V and J ends lost 5 bases and 4 bases respectively, with 15 bases between them. CDR3: CASSPLLGGNQPQHF. The CDR3 coding sequence is TGTGCCAGTAGTCCGCTCCTAGGGGGGAATCAGCCCCAGCATTTT.

The rearrangement uses TRBV18 and TRBJ1-4; perhaps TRBD1 as D (5 bases). Deletions cut 4 bases from V and 8 bases from J, with 11 bases between. CDR1 is KGHSH, CDR2 LQKENI, per germline. This CDR3 spans 13 amino acids. Here the CDR3 reads CASSLRGGEKLFF. The CDR3, as DNA: TGTGCCAGCTCACTTAGGGGAGGCGAAAAACTGTTTTTT.

V gene TRBV5-4 combines with J gene TRBJ1-1, with 8 bases lining up with TRBD1. The V segment lost 4 bases and the J segment 4 bases; nucleotides outside the gene matches: 9. The CDR3 covers 15 residues. The germline V gene encodes CDR1 SGHNT and CDR2 YYREEE (reference sequence). This CDR3 reads CASSLGRGRITEAFF. CDR3 DNA: TGTGCCAGCAGCCTTGGCAGGGGGCGGATCACTGAAGCTTTCTTT.

This sequence joins TRBV3-1 (or the pseudogene TRBV3-2) and TRBJ2-5; TRBD2 might be the D (5 bases). With 0 bases removed from V and 7 bases from J, the gap between germline ends came to 12 bases. Looked up from germline, CDR1 is LGHDT and CDR2 is YNNKEL (reference sequence). This CDR3 region has 14 residues. This chain's CDR3 is CASSQDGLAGTQYF. DNA for the CDR3: TGTGCCAGCAGCCAAGATGGTCTAGCAGGGACCCAGTACTTC.

The genes are TRBV2 and TRBJ1-2, with D tentatively TRBD1 (6 bases). Germline assignment: CDR1 SNHLY and CDR2 FYNNEI. Trimming left V 10 bases short and J 2 bases short, with 17 bases between. This CDR3 comprises 14 residues. In DNA, the CDR3 is TGTGCCACCTATATCGGGACACTAAACTATGGCTACACCTTC. This translates into CATYIGTLNYGYTF.

The chain links TRBV28 to TRBJ1-1; D remains ambiguous. The length of the CDR3 is 13 residues. CDR1 MDHEN and CDR2 SYDVKM come from the germline V gene. V was trimmed by 6 bases and J by 0 bases, leaving 8 bases between them. CDR3 in amino acids: CASSLDMNTEAFF. The DNA for the CDR3 is TGTGCCAGCAGCCTAGACATGAACACTGAAGCTTTCTTT.

The gene calls are TRBV6-1 and TRBJ1-5; 8 bases are shared with TRBD1. V was pared by 0 bases and J by 1 base, with 5 bases of the junction left unmatched. The CDR3 covers 17 residues. CDR1 is MNHNS, CDR2 SASEGT, per germline. The CDR3, as DNA: TGTGCCAGCAGTGAAGCCACAGGGGGGGCGAGCAATCAGCCCCAGCATTTT. Translating gives CASSEATGGASNQPQHF.

The V and J genes are TRBV5-1 and TRBJ2-1; 8 positions agree with TRBD1. The CDR3 extends over 16 amino acids. Germline values: CDR1 SGHRS, CDR2 YFSETQ. V shed 4 bases and J 16 bases; nucleotides not matched to a gene: 22. CDR3 protein: CASSPSTGQVPMRCFF. In DNA, the CDR3 is TGCGCCAGCAGCCCCTCTACGGGACAGGTACCAATGAGGTGTTTCTTC.

The chain has TRBV12-3 or TRBV12-4 and TRBJ1-1; unclear D gene. This CDR3 has 11 amino acids. V shed 7 bases and J shed 10 bases, with 13 bases lying between them. As DNA, the CDR3 is TGTGCCAGCACCCTCTCGGTGGTAGCTTTCTTT. Translation gives CASTLSVVAFF.

The V call is TRBV4-3, the J call TRBJ1-4; TRBD1 matches at 9 bases. The CDR3 consists of 15 residues. Germline values: CDR1 LGHNA, CDR2 YSLEER. V lost 4 bases and J lost 5; bases outside the gene matches: 5. This CDR3 reads CASSRTGTGNEKLFF. DNA of the CDR3: TGCGCCAGCAGCCGTACCGGGACAGGGAATGAAAAACTGTTTTTT.

CDR3 nucleotide sequence: TGTGCCAGCTCATACCTTCACACGGACAGGGCCTATGGCTACACCTTC. Encoded protein: CASSYLHTDRAYGYTF. The rearrangement joins TRBV18 to TRBJ1-2; 8 positions agree with TRBD1. CDR1 is KGHSH and CDR2 is LQKENI in the germline V gene. With V trimmed by 5 bases and J by 4 bases, 12 bases remained unmatched. This CDR3 is built from 16 residues.

This sequence joins TRBV19 and TRBJ1-2; tentative D call: TRBD1 (5 bases). CDR1 is LNHDA and CDR2 is SQIVND in the germline V gene (reference sequence). CDR3 length: 14 residues. V gave up 5 bases and J gave up 6 bases, with 16 bases separating them. CDR3 amino acids: CASSPNRGDHGYTF. CDR3 sequence (DNA): TGTGCCAGTAGTCCCAATAGGGGAGATCATGGCTACACCTTC.

The chain uses TRBV18 and TRBJ1-1, with 12 bases fitting TRBD1. Trimming at V came to 7 bases and at J to 8 bases, leaving 8 bases not matched to a gene. The germline V gene encodes CDR1 KGHSH and CDR2 LQKENI. The CDR3 spans 14 residues. The CDR3 DNA is TGTGCCAGCTTCAAGACGGGACAGGGGGCCGAAGCTTTCTTT. As protein: CASFKTGQGAEAFF.

This clone was detected only a few times. The CDR3 region is CASSLAGWFHNSPLHF. The CDR3 DNA reads TGTGCCAGCAGCTTAGCAGGGTGGTTCCATAATTCACCCCTCCACTTT. V gene TRBV11-2 combines with J gene TRBJ1-6; D is possibly TRBD1 (5 bases). This CDR3 has 16 amino acids. Per germline, CDR1 SGHAT and CDR2 FQNNGV. Deletions cut 1 base from V and 5 bases from J, with 12 bases between.